A selection of T cell receptor beta chains follows, all from one sample in a study of technical replicates of blood from a few donors. Produced via immunoSEQ multiplex PCR; TCRdb's table is partial and in-frame only. The data show under 75,000 clones, 80% to 95% seen once. Input material: PBMCs. The receptors stem from a human donor in good health. Some clones in this sample may be carry-over from other donors' samples. Each CDR3 is given with its conserved first and last residue. The D gene is left open where the match is weak. Some rows have no size entry. The others give once, few or many, or a class for an expanded clone.

v_gene	d_gene	len	j_gene	abundance	CDR3nt	CDR3aa
TRBV6-5	-	14	TRBJ2-2	-	TGTGCCAGCAGTTATCTACTTGGTCGCGGGGAGCTGTTTTTT	CASSYLLGRGELFF
TRBV4-2	TRBD2	18	TRBJ2-5	few	TGTGCCAGCAGCCTATCAGGGACTAGCGGGGGGGCGGCCCAGACCCAGTACTTC	CASSLSGTSGGAAQTQYF
TRBV5-6	TRBD2	17	TRBJ2-2	-	TGTGCCAGCAGCGAAAGCGGGACTAGACCTAACACCGGGGAGCTGTTTTTT	CASSESGTRPNTGELFF
TRBV19	-	16	TRBJ1-5	-	TGTGCCAGTAGCTCCTTAACGGGCCAGGGTAGTCAGCCCCAGCATTTT	CASSSLTGQGSQPQHF
TRBV4-2	TRBD2	16	TRBJ2-7	-	TGTGCCAGCAGCCGCACGCCTAGCGGGAGCCCCTACGAGCAGTACTTC	CASSRTPSGSPYEQYF
TRBV9	-	15	TRBJ2-5	-	TGTGCCAGCAGCCGATCCGGGACTCCGGGAGAGACCCAGTACTTC	CASSRSGTPGETQYF
TRBV6-1	-	13	TRBJ1-1	-	TGTGCCAGCAGGGTGGACAGGAACACTGAAGCTTTCTTT	CASRVDRNTEAFF
TRBV18	-	14	TRBJ2-6	-	TGTGCCAGCTCGGACAGCTCTGGGGCCAACGTCCTGACTTTC	CASSDSSGANVLTF
TRBV4-1	-	17	TRBJ2-1	-	TGCGCCAGCAGCCAACCCGTCCAGGGTAGGGCTTACAATGAGCAGTTCTTC	CASSQPVQGRAYNEQFF
TRBV28	-	11	TRBJ1-4	-	TGTGCCAGCAGTTTTCGGGAAAAACTGTTTTTT	CASSFREKLFF
TRBV4-2	-	15	TRBJ2-2	-	TGTGCCAGCAGCCAAGACGGACATAACACCGGGGAGCTGTTTTTT	CASSQDGHNTGELFF
TRBV27	-	15	TRBJ2-2	-	TGTGCCAGCAGAACCGATCAAAATCGCGGCGGGGAGCTGTTTTTT	CASRTDQNRGGELFF
TRBV12-5	-	18	TRBJ1-6	-	TGTGCTAGTGGTTCCGCCGGGCCAGGACACTCCTATAATTCACCCCTCCACTTT	CASGSAGPGHSYNSPLHF
TRBV7-2	-	15	TRBJ2-5	-	TGTGCCAGCAGTCGGAAAGAGCAGGGTAGAGAGACCCAGTACTTC	CASSRKEQGRETQYF